These 11 T cell receptor beta chains originate from one sample sequenced in a study of Graves' ophthalmopathy and Graves' hyperthyroidism. TCR beta CDR3 regions were amplified from RNA transcripts. HTBI primers were employed in first-round RT-PCR, then a second-round multiplex PCR followed. Using its own MiXCR run on the multiplex PCR reads, TCRdb lists one record per CDR3 protein. The data show 300,000 to 500,000 distinct CDR3 sequences, with approximately 15% seen just once and 5.5% to 8% held by the top ten. Material: peripheral blood. These receptors were collected from a woman aged 18-29 years with stable Graves' hyperthyroidism.

Many counts were recorded for this clonotype. This rearrangement joins TRBV20-1 to TRBJ1-6; D is unclear. CDR3 length: 13 residues. Trimming took off 0 bases at V and 8 bases at J, with 8 bases between the two ends. CDR1 is DFQATT and CDR2 is SNEGSKA in the germline V gene (reference sequence). The CDR3 DNA reads TGCAGTGCTAGAGAACAGCTTTATTCACCCCTCCACTTT. Its protein is CSAREQLYSPLHF.

This clonotype showed up many times. The chain uses TRBV4-1 and TRBJ2-5, with 7 bases matching TRBD1. After removal of 4 bases from V and 1 base from J, the junction contained 6 bases not matched to a gene. From germline, CDR1 is MGHRA and CDR2 YSYEKL. The CDR3 extends over 15 amino acids. The CDR3 protein is CASSRVGQSQETQYF. CDR3 in DNA: TGCGCCAGCAGCCGCGTGGGACAGTCCCAAGAGACCCAGTACTTC.

The table lists this clonotype with many counts. Sequence at one end of the junction differs from germline and may be a read error. The J gene is TRBJ2-5, the V gene TRBV6-2 or TRBV6-3; 7 bases align to TRBD1. CDR1 and CDR2 (germline): MNHEY, SVGEGT. CDR3 length: 14 amino acids. The CDR3 here is CASSYSDRQETQYF. The CDR3 DNA reads TGTGCCAGCAGCTACTCGGACAGGCAAGAGACCCAGTACTTC.

The sample holds many counts of this clonotype. The J gene is TRBJ1-2, the V gene TRBV29-1; D may be TRBD1 (5 bases). CDR3 size: 12 residues. CDR1 SQVTM and CDR2 ANQGSEA come from the germline V gene. The CDR3 spells CSCVRGKYGYTF. The CDR3 nucleotides are TGCAGTTGTGTCCGGGGGAAGTATGGCTACACCTTC.

This clonotype was counted many times. This chain links TRBV24-1 with TRBJ1-1, with D hard to call. Trimming left V 8 bases short and J 1 base short, with 7 bases between. The CDR3 extends over 12 amino acids. Germline-derived CDR1 and CDR2 are KGHDR and SFDVKD. CDR3 DNA: TGTGCCACCACTGGGGAGAACACTGAAGCTTTCTTT. Protein sequence: CATTGENTEAFF.

This clonotype was recorded many times. The chain employs TRBV11-3 and TRBJ2-5; 7 bases agree with TRBD1. V dropped 4 bases and J dropped 2; count of bases not matched to a gene: 7. Germline V gene sequence: CDR1 SGHNT, CDR2 YENEEA. The CDR3 is 15 residues long. Written as DNA, the CDR3 is TGTGCCAGCAGCTGGTCCCGGGACAGACAAGAGACCCAGTACTTC. It encodes CASSWSRDRQETQYF.

At least ten counts were recorded for this clonotype. The V gene is TRBV19, the J gene TRBJ1-5; 9 positions agree with TRBD1. V gave up 2 bases and J gave up 3 bases; unmatched junction bases: 5. Germline CDR1 reads LNHDA; CDR2 reads SQIVND (reference sequence). The CDR3 has 16 residues. The CDR3: CASSIRGQGVNQPQHF. CDR3 DNA: TGTGCCAGTAGTATAAGGGGACAGGGCGTCAATCAGCCCCAGCATTTT.

The chain couples TRBV20-1 to TRBJ2-5, with 7 bases that match TRBD1. CDR3 length: 14 amino acids. Unmatched junction bases numbered 10, after V lost 4 bases and J lost 5 bases. Germline V gene lookup returns CDR1 DFQATT and CDR2 SNEGSKA (reference sequence). The CDR3 DNA sequence: TGCAGTGCTATCCCGGGACAGTTAGGGGAGACCCAGTACTTC. This codes for CSAIPGQLGETQYF.

The table lists this clonotype with a few counts. The chain employs TRBV12-3 or TRBV12-4 and TRBJ1-2; 7 nucleotides line up with TRBD1. J was trimmed by 4 bases and V by 1 base; bases with no gene match: 6. This CDR3 has 15 residues. The CDR3 nucleotides read TGTGCCAGCAGTTTAGGGGACAGTCGCTTCTATGGCTACACCTTC. Amino acid sequence: CASSLGDSRFYGYTF.

The CDR3 loop reads CSASGAPYEQYF. CDR3 bases: TGCAGTGCTAGCGGAGCACCCTACGAGCAGTACTTC. V gene TRBV20-1 combines with J gene TRBJ2-7; D ambiguous. Trimming shortened V by 3 bases and J by 2 bases, and 8 bases separated the two germline ends. The CDR3 extends over 12 amino acids. In germline, CDR1 is DFQATT, CDR2 SNEGSKA (reference sequence).

This clonotype was recorded at least ten times. The CDR3 protein is CSVRTVYNYGYTF. CDR3 DNA: TGCAGCGTCCGGACAGTTTATAACTATGGCTACACCTTC. The chain couples TRBV29-1 to TRBJ1-2; TRBD1 might be the D (6 bases). Germline-derived CDR1 and CDR2 are SQVTM and ANQGSEA. The CDR3 length is 13 residues. V was trimmed by 6 bases and J by 1 base, leaving 12 bases between them.